Ten or more counts support the clone carrying this T cell receptor beta chain. Its antigen remains unidentified. The TCR beta CDR3 regions underwent amplification from RNA transcripts. Second-round multiplex PCR followed a first-round RT-PCR using HTBI primers. TCRdb reprocessed the multiplex PCR reads with MiXCR, giving one entry per CDR3 protein. This table has about 160,000 distinct CDR3 sequences, approximately 38% appearing once. The CDR3 sequence is 16 residues long. With 5 bases clipped from V and 3 bases from J, the junction kept 10 bases outside the gene matches. The germline gives CDR1 MNHEY, CDR2 SVGEGT. This sample is part of a study of Graves' ophthalmopathy and Graves' hyperthyroidism. Study-wide findings and caveats: Blood also held most thyroid clonotypes expanded above 0.001 frequency. The 13-signature model separated ophthalmopathy from stable hyperthyroidism at around 90% sensitivity and around 80% specificity. Ophthalmopathy progression was predicted by the model at just over 70% sensitivity and about 74% specificity.

Reliance was placed on clinical symptoms, serum thyroxine, TRAb, thyroid ultrasound and orbital computed tomography for diagnosis. Sequencing used peripheral blood. This sequence joins TRBV6-2 or TRBV6-3 and TRBJ1-5; 7 nucleotides align to TRBD1. This sequence originates from a woman between 40 and 55 years old with Graves' ophthalmopathy. As DNA, the CDR3 is TGTGCCAGCAGTCGAACGACAGGGAGGGTCAATCAGCCCCAGCATTTT. Encoded protein: CASSRTTGRVNQPQHF.